A selection of T cell receptor beta chains follows, all from one sample in a study of blood T cell repertoires in COVID-19. This table comes from immunoSEQ multiplex PCR, and its TCRdb copy is limited to in-frame clones, with some not included. The sample shows roughly 130,000 clones, roughly nine tenths of them seen only once. The material sequenced was peripheral blood. Source of these receptors: a man aged 55 to 70 with COVID-19, enrolled during active disease. The CDR3 runs from the conserved cysteine through the conserved F or W. Each record gives: J gene, clone size, D gene, V gene, CDR3 DNA, CDR3 protein. D genes are given only for firm matches. For some rows the clone size is stated as once, few or many, or as a class when expanded; others skip it.

>TRBJ1-6|NA|NA|TRBV12-5
TGTGCTAGTGGTCTACAGGGTAGCTCACCCCTCCACTTT
CASGLQGSSPLHF
>TRBJ1-2|NA|NA|TRBV5-6
TGTGCCAGCAGCTTGGTCACAGCTTTTAACTATGGCTACACCTTC
CASSLVTAFNYGYTF
>TRBJ2-5|NA|TRBD1|TRBV9
TGTGCCAGCAGCGCAACCCGACAGGGAGAGACCCAGTACTTC
CASSATRQGETQYF
>TRBJ2-1|NA|TRBD1|TRBV4-1
TGCGCCAGCAGACCTATCCCCGGGACAGGGGGGAACAATGAGCAGTTCTTC
CASRPIPGTGGNNEQFF
>TRBJ2-6|NA|NA|TRBV4-1
TGCGCCAGCAGCCACCTGTCTGGGGCCAACGTCCTGACTTTC
CASSHLSGANVLTF
>TRBJ1-1|NA|NA|TRBV25-1
TGTGCCAGCAGTGAAGGCGGAAGGAGGGGTATCACTGAAGCTTTCTTT
CASSEGGRRGITEAFF
>TRBJ1-5|NA|NA|TRBV7-2
TGTGCCAGCAGCCCGGACAGCAGCAATCAGCCCCAGCATTTT
CASSPDSSNQPQHF
>TRBJ1-4|NA|NA|TRBV10-3
TGTGCCACGAGAGGTTTGGGGCCAGAGTTGGCTAATGAAAAACTGTTTTTT
CATRGLGPELANEKLFF
>TRBJ1-6|NA|NA|TRBV3-1/TRBV3-2
TGTGCCAGCAGCCGGGACAAAGATAATTCACCCCTCCACTTT
CASSRDKDNSPLHF
>TRBJ1-4|NA|TRBD1|TRBV28
TGTGCCAGCAGGTCAACAGGGGCCAGGGAAAAACTGTTTTTT
CASRSTGAREKLFF
>TRBJ1-5|once|NA|TRBV6-6
TGTGCCAGCAGCTACCGTAGACAGGTGGAAGGTCAGCCCCAGCATTTT
CASSYRRQVEGQPQHF
>TRBJ2-7|NA|NA|TRBV3-1/TRBV3-2
TGTGCCAGCAGCCAAGAAGTCAGCTCCTACGAGCAGTACTTC
CASSQEVSSYEQYF
>TRBJ2-7|once|TRBD2|TRBV6-5
TGTGCCAGCAGACTGGGACTAGCGGAACCTTACGAGCAGTACTTC
CASRLGLAEPYEQYF
>TRBJ2-1|once|TRBD2|TRBV28
TGTGCCAGCAGCACTAGCGGGAGTGATGAGCAGTTCTTC
CASSTSGSDEQFF
>TRBJ2-2|NA|NA|TRBV18
TGTGCCAGCTCCCGGGGGTCCCGCACCGGGGAGCTGTTTTTT
CASSRGSRTGELFF
>TRBJ1-1|NA|TRBD1|TRBV19
TGTGCCAGTAGGAAGGGACAGGGCTCCCTCATGAACACTGAAGCTTTCTTT
CASRKGQGSLMNTEAFF
>TRBJ2-5|NA|TRBD2|TRBV24-1
TGTGCCACCAGTGATCCTATAGCGGGAGTGGCAGAGACCCAGTACTTC
CATSDPIAGVAETQYF
>TRBJ2-7|NA|TRBD1|TRBV11-2
TGTGCCAGCAGTTCACGGCCAGGGGGTGGGAGCTCCTACGAGCAGTACTTC
CASSSRPGGGSSYEQYF
>TRBJ2-1|NA|NA|TRBV6-2/TRBV6-3
TGTGCCAGCAGTTACCAGGGCGCCTCCTACAATGAGCAGTTCTTC
CASSYQGASYNEQFF
>TRBJ2-7|once|TRBD2|TRBV19
TGTGCCAGTAGCCATAGCGGGACGCCCTACGAGCAGTACTTC
CASSHSGTPYEQYF
>TRBJ2-7|NA|TRBD1|TRBV10-3
TGTGCCATCAGTGAAGCCGGGACAGGGACCTACGAGCAGTACTTC
CAISEAGTGTYEQYF
>TRBJ1-5|NA|TRBD1|TRBV19
TGTGCCAGTAGTGTCCGGGGACAGGGGAGAAGCAATCAGCCCCAGCATTTT
CASSVRGQGRSNQPQHF
>TRBJ2-1|NA|NA|TRBV10-3
TGTGCCATCAGTGAGAAGGAGTCCTCCTACAATGAGCAGTTCTTC
CAISEKESSYNEQFF